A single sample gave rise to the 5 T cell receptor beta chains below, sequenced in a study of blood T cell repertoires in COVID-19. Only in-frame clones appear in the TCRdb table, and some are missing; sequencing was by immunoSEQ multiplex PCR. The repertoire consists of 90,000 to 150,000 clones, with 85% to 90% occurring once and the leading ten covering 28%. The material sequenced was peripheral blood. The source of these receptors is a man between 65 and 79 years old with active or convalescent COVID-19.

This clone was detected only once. Here the CDR3 reads CASSQEGRDSNQPQHF. The CDR3 DNA reads as TGCGCCAGCAGCCAAGAGGGGAGGGATAGCAATCAGCCCCAGCATTTT. The V call is TRBV4-1, the J call TRBJ1-5; no clear D. The CDR3 covers 16 residues. The V end was cut by 0 bases, the J end by 0 bases, with 9 bases between. CDR1 is MGHRA, CDR2 YSYEKL, per germline.

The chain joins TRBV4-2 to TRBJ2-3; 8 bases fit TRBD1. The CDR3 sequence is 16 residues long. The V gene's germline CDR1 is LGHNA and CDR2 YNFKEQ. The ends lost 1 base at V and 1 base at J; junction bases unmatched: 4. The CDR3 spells CASSQGQGIRTDTQYF. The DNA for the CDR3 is TGTGCCAGCAGCCAAGGACAGGGGATACGCACAGATACGCAGTATTTT.

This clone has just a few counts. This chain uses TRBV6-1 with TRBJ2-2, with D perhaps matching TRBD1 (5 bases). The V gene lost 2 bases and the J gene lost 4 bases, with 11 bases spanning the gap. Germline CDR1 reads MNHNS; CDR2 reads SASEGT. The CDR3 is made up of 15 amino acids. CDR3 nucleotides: TGTGCCAGCAGTGAATGGGGCTTCGTCACCGGGGAGCTGTTTTTT. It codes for CASSEWGFVTGELFF.

CDR3 nucleotides: TGTGCCAGCTCGCGGACTAGCGGCTCCTACGAGCAGTACTTC. It encodes CASSRTSGSYEQYF. The V and J genes are TRBV18 and TRBJ2-7; the match to TRBD2 covers 10 bases. V lost 6 bases and J lost 0; bases outside the gene matches: 2. This CDR3 spans 14 amino acids. Germline assignment: CDR1 KGHSH and CDR2 LQKENI.

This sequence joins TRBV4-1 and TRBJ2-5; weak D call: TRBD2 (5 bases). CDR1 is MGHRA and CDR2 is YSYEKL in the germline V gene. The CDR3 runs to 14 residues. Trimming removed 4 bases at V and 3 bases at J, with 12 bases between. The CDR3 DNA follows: TGCGCCAGCAGCCCACGACTATACGAAGAGACCCAGTACTTC. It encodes CASSPRLYEETQYF.